This TCR beta chain was found in a study of T cell changes during pregnancy in multiple sclerosis. Assay used: immunoSEQ multiplex PCR; TCRdb lists only in-frame clones, some missing. The table has 78,000 or so clones, 85% to 95% seen once. This receptor was obtained from a female donor with multiple sclerosis, enrolled in a pregnancy study. The input for sequencing was CD4+ T cells from peripheral blood mononuclear cells, taken before pregnancy.

The CDR3 DNA follows: TGTGCCAGCAGTGAGAAAAGCTTCCTCTCTGGAAACACCATATATTTT. Translated, it gives CASSEKSFLSGNTIYF. J is TRBJ1-3 and V is TRBV2; D remains unclear. Deletions cut 3 bases from V and 0 bases from J, with 12 bases between. The CDR3 length is 16 residues. The V gene's germline CDR1 is SNHLY and CDR2 FYNNEI.